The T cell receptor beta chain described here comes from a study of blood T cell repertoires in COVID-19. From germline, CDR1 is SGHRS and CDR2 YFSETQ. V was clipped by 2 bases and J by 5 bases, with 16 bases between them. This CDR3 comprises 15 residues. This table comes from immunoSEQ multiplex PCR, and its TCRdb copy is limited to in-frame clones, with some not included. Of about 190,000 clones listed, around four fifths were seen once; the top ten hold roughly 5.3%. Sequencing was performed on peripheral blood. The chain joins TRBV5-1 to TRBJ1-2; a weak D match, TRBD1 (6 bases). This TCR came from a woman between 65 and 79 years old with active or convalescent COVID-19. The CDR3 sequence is CASSLPDRTVYGYTF. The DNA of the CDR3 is TGCGCCAGCAGCTTACCCGACAGGACCGTTTATGGCTACACCTTC.